This is a list of T cell receptor beta chains from one sample in a study of blood T cell repertoires in COVID-19. Measured with immunoSEQ multiplex PCR; TCRdb has only the in-frame clones, and not every one. The top ten hold 8.5% to 12% of the sample, which has over 300,000 clones, approximately 84% seen once. Sample: PBMCs or T cells enriched from blood (not recorded which). The receptors derive from a woman aged 18 to 35 who had recovered from COVID-19. The CDR3 runs from the conserved cysteine through the conserved F or W. D genes are given only for firm matches. Size values are once, few and many counts, or a class for expanded clones, and some rows have none.

J gene: TRBJ2-3; D gene: TRBD1; clone size: once; V gene: TRBV30; CDR3 DNA: TGTGCCTGGAGTTATATCGGGACAGGGCCGCAGGGAGATACGCAGTATTTT; CDR3 protein: CAWSYIGTGPQGDTQYF
J gene: TRBJ1-2; D gene: .; clone size: .; V gene: TRBV28; CDR3 DNA: TGTGCCAGCAGTTCACCTGCGGAAGGGGCCAGGGCAGGCTATGGCTACACCTTC; CDR3 protein: CASSSPAEGARAGYGYTF
J gene: TRBJ1-3; D gene: .; clone size: once; V gene: TRBV5-1; CDR3 DNA: TGCGCCAGCAGGAGTAGGGGGACAGGAAACACCATATATTTT; CDR3 protein: CASRSRGTGNTIYF
J gene: TRBJ1-4; D gene: .; clone size: .; V gene: TRBV7-8; CDR3 DNA: TGTGCCAGCAGCGCCCTGGCGACAGGAGGAAATGAAAAACTGTTTTTT; CDR3 protein: CASSALATGGNEKLFF
J gene: TRBJ1-2; D gene: .; clone size: .; V gene: TRBV6-6; CDR3 DNA: TGTGCCAGCAGTCCACCTCTCAACCGACAGCATAACTATGGCTACACCTTC; CDR3 protein: CASSPPLNRQHNYGYTF
J gene: TRBJ2-3; D gene: .; clone size: once; V gene: TRBV6-2/TRBV6-3; CDR3 DNA: TGTGCCAGCAGTTACCGACTGACTGGCAAGAGCACAGATACGCAGTATTTT; CDR3 protein: CASSYRLTGKSTDTQYF
J gene: TRBJ1-1; D gene: .; clone size: .; V gene: TRBV28; CDR3 DNA: TGTGCCAGCAGTTTAGGGCATCCGAACACTGAAGCTTTCTTT; CDR3 protein: CASSLGHPNTEAFF
J gene: TRBJ2-7; D gene: TRBD2; clone size: .; V gene: TRBV19; CDR3 DNA: TGTGCCAGCCCGTTCTGGGGCCTGAGCGGGGCCCAGGAGCAGTACTTC; CDR3 protein: CASPFWGLSGAQEQYF
J gene: TRBJ1-1; D gene: .; clone size: .; V gene: TRBV29-1; CDR3 DNA: TGCAGCGCCTCCGGGGGGGGCATTGGTGAAGCTTTCTTT; CDR3 protein: CSASGGGIGEAFF
J gene: TRBJ1-2; D gene: TRBD1; clone size: .; V gene: TRBV12-3/TRBV12-4; CDR3 DNA: TGTGCCAGCAGTACGGGACAGACCTATGGCTACACCTTC; CDR3 protein: CASSTGQTYGYTF
J gene: TRBJ1-6; D gene: TRBD1; clone size: .; V gene: TRBV6-5; CDR3 DNA: TGTGCCAGCAGTTATTTCGGGACAGGGGGATCACCCCTCCACTTT; CDR3 protein: CASSYFGTGGSPLHF
J gene: TRBJ2-1; D gene: TRBD2; clone size: .; V gene: TRBV7-3; CDR3 DNA: TGTGCCAGCAGCTTAAAATCTCCGACTAGCGGGGACAATGAGCAGTTCTTC; CDR3 protein: CASSLKSPTSGDNEQFF
J gene: TRBJ1-4; D gene: .; clone size: .; V gene: TRBV6-5; CDR3 DNA: TGTGCCAGCAGTTATAGGGGTTTAGAAAAACTGTTTTTT; CDR3 protein: CASSYRGLEKLFF
J gene: TRBJ1-2; D gene: TRBD1; clone size: .; V gene: TRBV19; CDR3 DNA: TGTGCCAGTAGTACCCGGGACAGCCTTACCTATGGCTACACCTTC; CDR3 protein: CASSTRDSLTYGYTF
J gene: TRBJ2-7; D gene: .; clone size: .; V gene: TRBV5-1; CDR3 DNA: TGCGCCAGCAGTATGGAGACAGGATCCGAGCAGTACTTC; CDR3 protein: CASSMETGSEQYF
J gene: TRBJ1-6; D gene: .; clone size: few; V gene: TRBV3-1/TRBV3-2; CDR3 DNA: TGTGCCAGCAGCCAAGATGACAGCTATAATTCACCCCTCCACTTT; CDR3 protein: CASSQDDSYNSPLHF
J gene: TRBJ1-2; D gene: .; clone size: .; V gene: TRBV3-1/TRBV3-2; CDR3 DNA: TGTGCCAGCAGCCAAGCTCTACGCCGGAGGATCTATGGCTACACCTTC; CDR3 protein: CASSQALRRRIYGYTF
J gene: TRBJ2-1; D gene: .; clone size: .; V gene: TRBV19; CDR3 DNA: TGTGCCAGTCGGACAGCAAATGAGCAGTTCTTC; CDR3 protein: CASRTANEQFF
J gene: TRBJ1-1; D gene: .; clone size: .; V gene: TRBV6-5; CDR3 DNA: TGTGCCAGTAGGAGGGAAAGGGGCCCAACTGAAGCTTTCTTT; CDR3 protein: CASRRERGPTEAFF
J gene: TRBJ1-2; D gene: TRBD1; clone size: .; V gene: TRBV7-9; CDR3 DNA: TGTGCCAGCAGAAGGCCAGGGGGGAACTATGGCTACACCTTC; CDR3 protein: CASRRPGGNYGYTF
J gene: TRBJ1-1; D gene: TRBD1; clone size: .; V gene: TRBV7-6; CDR3 DNA: TGTGCCAGCAGCCCCGCCAGGGGGAGTGGGAACACTGAAGCTTTCTTT; CDR3 protein: CASSPARGSGNTEAFF
J gene: TRBJ1-5; D gene: TRBD1; clone size: once; V gene: TRBV6-5; CDR3 DNA: TGTGCCAGCAGGAAACAGGGGGAACTGGGGCCCCAGCATTTT; CDR3 protein: CASRKQGELGPQHF
J gene: TRBJ2-6; D gene: TRBD1; clone size: .; V gene: TRBV27; CDR3 DNA: TGTGCCAGCAGTTCATTTCGGGACAGGGGCCGCTCTGGGGCCAACGTCCTGACTTTC; CDR3 protein: CASSSFRDRGRSGANVLTF
J gene: TRBJ2-7; D gene: .; clone size: .; V gene: TRBV2; CDR3 DNA: TGTGCCAGCAGTGACGGCTACGAGCAGTACTTC; CDR3 protein: CASSDGYEQYF
J gene: TRBJ2-5; D gene: TRBD1; clone size: .; V gene: TRBV24-1; CDR3 DNA: TGTGCCACCCGGGGACAGGGTCGGGAGACCCAGTACTTC; CDR3 protein: CATRGQGRETQYF
J gene: TRBJ2-2; D gene: .; clone size: few; V gene: TRBV9; CDR3 DNA: TGTGCCAGCAAACAGGACCCCACGGCCGGGGAGCTGTTTTTT; CDR3 protein: CASKQDPTAGELFF
J gene: TRBJ2-3; D gene: TRBD2; clone size: .; V gene: TRBV5-1; CDR3 DNA: TGCGCCAGCAGCTTGTGGGACTACCCGAGCACAGATACGCAGTATTTT; CDR3 protein: CASSLWDYPSTDTQYF
J gene: TRBJ1-2; D gene: .; clone size: .; V gene: TRBV15; CDR3 DNA: TGTGCCACCAGCAGAGGCCAGAACTATGGCTACACCTTC; CDR3 protein: CATSRGQNYGYTF
J gene: TRBJ1-5; D gene: .; clone size: .; V gene: TRBV7-2; CDR3 DNA: TGTGCCAGCAGCTTAGGTCCGCGGGAACAGCCCCAGCATTTT; CDR3 protein: CASSLGPREQPQHF
J gene: TRBJ2-3; D gene: TRBD2; clone size: .; V gene: TRBV29-1; CDR3 DNA: TGCAGCGTGGGACTAGCGAGCACAGATACGCAGTATTTT; CDR3 protein: CSVGLASTDTQYF
J gene: TRBJ2-1; D gene: TRBD1; clone size: .; V gene: TRBV27; CDR3 DNA: TGTGCCAGCAGTTTTAGTATTGGGACAGGGGGCATGTATGAGCAGTTCTTC; CDR3 protein: CASSFSIGTGGMYEQFF
J gene: TRBJ2-3; D gene: TRBD2; clone size: .; V gene: TRBV2; CDR3 DNA: TGTGCCACCGCAACTAGCGTCAGCACAGATACGCAGTATTTT; CDR3 protein: CATATSVSTDTQYF
J gene: TRBJ2-7; D gene: TRBD1; clone size: .; V gene: TRBV3-1/TRBV3-2; CDR3 DNA: TGTGCCAGCAGCCAAGCGAGGACAGGGGGCAACGAGCAGTACTTC; CDR3 protein: CASSQARTGGNEQYF
J gene: TRBJ1-5; D gene: .; clone size: .; V gene: TRBV4-1; CDR3 DNA: TGCGCCAGCAGCCAAGGGGGGCGTCAGCCCCAGCATTTT; CDR3 protein: CASSQGGRQPQHF
J gene: TRBJ1-1; D gene: .; clone size: .; V gene: TRBV5-6; CDR3 DNA: TGTGCCAGCAGCCCGGGGACGGGAGGGGAAGCTTTCTTT; CDR3 protein: CASSPGTGGEAFF
J gene: TRBJ2-3; D gene: .; clone size: many; V gene: TRBV10-3; CDR3 DNA: TGTGCCATCAGTGATAACACACGTCGGGCAGATACGCAGTATTTT; CDR3 protein: CAISDNTRRADTQYF
J gene: TRBJ2-3; D gene: TRBD2; clone size: .; V gene: TRBV5-1; CDR3 DNA: TGCGCCAGCAGCTTATCACTAGCGGGAGGGCCGGGGGCAGATACGCAGTATTTT; CDR3 protein: CASSLSLAGGPGADTQYF
J gene: TRBJ2-5; D gene: TRBD2; clone size: once; V gene: TRBV11-2; CDR3 DNA: TGTGCCAGCAGCTTGCCAGCGGGGGGAACCCAGTACTTC; CDR3 protein: CASSLPAGGTQYF
J gene: TRBJ1-5; D gene: .; clone size: .; V gene: TRBV5-6; CDR3 DNA: TGTGCCAGCAGCTTGATGTTAAATAGCAATCAGCCCCAGCATTTT; CDR3 protein: CASSLMLNSNQPQHF
J gene: TRBJ1-1; D gene: TRBD1; clone size: few; V gene: TRBV10-3; CDR3 DNA: TGTGCCATCAGTGAAGGGGACAGGGGAGAAACTTTCTTT; CDR3 protein: CAISEGDRGETFF
J gene: TRBJ1-1; D gene: TRBD1; clone size: .; V gene: TRBV19; CDR3 DNA: TGTGCCAGTAGTCTCCGGACAGGGGGCTTGGCTTTCTTT; CDR3 protein: CASSLRTGGLAFF
J gene: TRBJ2-3; D gene: .; clone size: .; V gene: TRBV12-3/TRBV12-4; CDR3 DNA: TGTGCCAGCAGGTCTACAGGGTCAGATACGCAGTATTTT; CDR3 protein: CASRSTGSDTQYF